The 6 T cell receptor beta chains reported below all come from one sample, sequenced in a study of OX40 agonist ivuxolimab in advanced cancers. TCRdb keeps only in-frame clones here, not all; method: immunoSEQ multiplex PCR. The sample contains approximately 39,000 clones, 88% of which appear only once. Source: CD4+ or CD8+ T cells sorted from blood, taken in a trial of the OX40 agonist ivuxolimab. The origin of the receptors is an adult with an advanced solid tumor such as melanoma, head and neck, liver or kidney cancer.

The chain uses TRBV6-1 and TRBJ1-2; possibly TRBD1 for D (6 bases). CDR3 length: 12 residues. V dropped 5 bases and J dropped 5 bases, with 9 bases sitting between them. The germline V gene encodes CDR1 MNHNS and CDR2 SASEGT. The CDR3 spells CASSKQGYGYTF. The CDR3 nucleotides read TGTGCCAGCAGTAAACAGGGTTATGGCTACACCTTC.

The gene calls are TRBV29-1 and TRBJ2-7; D not certain. Germline CDR1 SQVTM, CDR2 ANQGSEA. This CDR3 contains 14 residues. V lost 2 bases to trimming and J lost 7 bases, with 18 bases between them. The CDR3 reads CSVERAAHPGEQYF. In DNA form, the CDR3 reads TGCAGCGTTGAACGGGCAGCCCACCCCGGGGAGCAGTACTTC.

This rearrangement joins TRBV6-1 to TRBJ2-4; D is perhaps TRBD2 (6 bases). The CDR3 totals 13 residues. The germline V gene has CDR1 MNHNS and CDR2 SASEGT. V was trimmed by 10 bases and J by 8 bases, leaving 18 bases between them. The CDR3 region has the DNA TGTGCCACCGCCTGGGACTTCAGGGACATTCAGTACTTC. Translating it yields CATAWDFRDIQYF.

This clone was recorded only once. This CDR3 reads CASSEALGQGRGKGEKLFF. The CDR3 nucleotides read TGTGCCAGCAGTGAAGCGCTTGGGCAGGGAAGGGGTAAAGGTGAAAAACTGTTTTTT. This chain connects TRBV2 to TRBJ1-4, with D maybe TRBD1 (5 bases). Deletions cut 0 bases from V and 7 bases from J, with 24 bases between. The germline gives CDR1 SNHLY, CDR2 FYNNEI. The CDR3 extends over 19 amino acids. The full variable domain, its missing parts supplied by reference TRBV2 and TRBJ1-4, is EPEVTQTPSHQVTQMGQEVILRCVPISNHLYFYWYRQILGQKVEFLVSFYNNEISEKSEIFDDQFSVERPDGSNFTLKIRSTKLEDSAMYFCASSEALGQGRGKGEKLFFGSGTQLSVL.

This chain uses TRBV15 with TRBJ2-7; D perhaps matches TRBD1 (5 bases). This CDR3 is built from 14 residues. Germline V gene data show CDR1 as LNHNV and CDR2 as YYDKDF (reference sequence). Trimming shortened V by 0 bases and J by 4 bases, and 10 bases separated the two germline ends. The CDR3 spells CATSRDQGGYEQYF. CDR3 bases: TGTGCCACCAGCAGAGACCAGGGCGGTTACGAGCAGTACTTC.

The V call is TRBV7-9, the J call TRBJ2-1; D ambiguous. CDR3 size: 13 residues. The V gene's germline CDR1 is SEHNR and CDR2 FQNEAQ (reference sequence). The V and J ends lost 2 bases and 8 bases respectively, with 10 bases between them. Here the CDR3 reads CASSLRALDEQFF. Here the CDR3 DNA reads TGTGCCAGCAGCTTAAGGGCTTTAGATGAGCAGTTCTTC.